At least ten counts were recorded for the clone carrying this T cell receptor beta chain. Antigen specificity is unknown. The data belong to a study of shared clonotypes between healthy human individuals. Every donor, a Caucasian adult, lived in Nashville, Tennessee. In replicate PCRs of unsorted PBMC, 250 to 350 ng DNA, some 30,000 T cell genomes, was used. Researchers sequenced unsorted PBMC DNA using ten immunoSEQ deep assay plates. The assay was immunoSEQ multiplex PCR, and TCRdb's table has in-frame clones only and misses some. The table includes approximately 480,000 clones, over 75% detected once. Whole-study findings and limits: An expected dependence of interdonor clonotype sharing on sequencing depth was noted.

Material: PBMCs. The TCR comes from a woman in her 40s in good health. Some clones in this sample may be carry-over from other donors' samples.

The CDR3: CASRGTGYNEQFF. DNA of the CDR3: TGTGCCAGCAGAGGGACAGGTTACAATGAGCAGTTCTTC. The chain carries TRBV28 and TRBJ2-1; 8 bases are shared with TRBD1. J was trimmed by 4 bases and V by 6 bases; bases with no gene match: 2. CDR3 length: 13 residues. The germline CDR1 and CDR2 sequences are MDHEN and SYDVKM.